This T cell receptor (beta chain) was identified during a study of OX40 agonist ivuxolimab in advanced cancers. Overall study context: The treatment was a fully human IgG2 OX40 agonist, ivuxolimab. Eligibility rules accepted prior anti-PD-1, anti-PD-L1 or anti-CTLA-4 therapy, and around 43% had some.

V shed 2 bases and J shed 5 bases, with 13 bases lying between them. This CDR3 is built from 14 residues. Germline V gives CDR1 MRHNA, CDR2 SNTAGT. Produced via immunoSEQ multiplex PCR; TCRdb's table is partial and in-frame only. The profile covers more than 75,000 clones, with around 84% appearing a single time and 1% to 1.3% taken by the ten largest. Here the sequenced sample was CD4+ or CD8+ T cells sorted from blood, taken in a trial of the OX40 agonist ivuxolimab. The sequence derives from an adult with an advanced solid tumor such as melanoma, head and neck, liver or kidney cancer. This chain uses TRBV6-4 with TRBJ2-7; D may be TRBD2 (6 bases). In DNA form, the CDR3 reads TGTGCCAGCAGTGACGAGGAGGGTGGTCACGAGCAGTACGTC. It codes for CASSDEEGGHEQYV.